This passage covers 31 T cell receptor beta chains from one sample sequenced in a study of OX40 agonist ivuxolimab in advanced cancers. Some clones are missing from TCRdb's copy, which holds only in-frame ones; the method was immunoSEQ multiplex PCR. The sample yields 25,000 to 35,000 clones, about nine tenths seen once. The sample in question was CD4+ or CD8+ T cells sorted from blood, obtained in a trial of the OX40 agonist ivuxolimab. Source of these receptors: an adult with an advanced solid tumor such as melanoma, head and neck, liver or kidney cancer.

Only a few counts were recorded for this clone. The V and J genes are TRBV28 and TRBJ1-3; unclear D gene. V was clipped by 5 bases and J by 2 bases, with 1 base between them. Germline-derived CDR1 and CDR2 are MDHEN and SYDVKM. There are 11 residues in the CDR3. DNA for the CDR3: TGTGCCAGCAGTGCTGGAAACACCATATATTTT. It translates to CASSAGNTIYF.

The CDR3 protein is CASSQGELGSNTEAFF. CDR3 bases: TGCGCCAGCAGCCAGGGAGAATTAGGCTCGAACACTGAAGCTTTCTTT. The V call is TRBV4-1, the J call TRBJ1-1; D is unclear. V was pared by 3 bases and J by 1 base, with 15 bases between. CDR1 is MGHRA, CDR2 YSYEKL, per germline. The length of the CDR3 is 16 residues.

The CDR3 DNA follows: TGTGCCTGGAGTGCCTCTAGTTCCCCCTTCAATGAGCAGTTCTTC. The encoded protein is CAWSASSSPFNEQFF. This rearrangement joins TRBV30 to TRBJ2-1; D is uncertain. Germline CDR1 reads GTSNPN; CDR2 reads SVGIG (reference sequence). V was clipped by 1 base and J by 6 bases, with 16 bases between them. CDR3 length: 15 residues.

The CDR3 region has the DNA TGTGCCAGCAGTTACTCGGGATGGAACACCGGGGAGCTGTTTTTT. Its translation: CASSYSGWNTGELFF. The chain couples TRBV6-5 to TRBJ2-2; D gene ambiguous. Germline V CDR1 and CDR2: MNHEY, SVGAGI. Trimming took 0 bases from V and 1 from J, leaving 6 bases between them. The CDR3 is 15 residues long.

The chain couples TRBV30 to TRBJ2-3, with a tentative D call TRBD2 (5 bases). Germline CDR1 GTSNPN, CDR2 SVGIG (reference sequence). The V end lost 1 base, the J end lost 0 bases, and 11 bases lay between the germline ends. The CDR3 contains 15 residues. This chain's CDR3 is CAWSEFGGSTDTQYF. CDR3 bases: TGTGCCTGGAGTGAATTCGGCGGGAGCACAGATACGCAGTATTTT.

This chain connects TRBV30 to TRBJ2-1; D remains ambiguous. V shed 1 base and J shed 3 bases, with 7 bases lying between them. The CDR3 length is 13 residues. Germline V CDR1 and CDR2: GTSNPN, SVGIG (reference sequence). CDR3 DNA: TGTGCCTGGAGTGGTGGCAGCTACAATGAGCAGTTCTTC. It encodes CAWSGGSYNEQFF. Variable domain in full (rest from reference TRBV30 and TRBJ2-1): SQTIHQWPATLVQPVGSPLSLECTVEGTSNPNLYWYRQAAGRGLQLLFYSVGIGQISSEVPQNLSASRPQDRQFILSSKKLLLSDSGFYLCAWSGGSYNEQFFGPGTRLTVL.

The chain couples TRBV13 to TRBJ1-3, with D maybe TRBD1 (6 bases). The CDR3 has 15 residues. The germline V and J ends were trimmed by 5 bases and 4 bases, with 15 bases remaining between them. Germline CDR1 PRHDT, CDR2 FYEKMQ (reference sequence). The CDR3 reads CASSLIRGRGNTIYF. For the CDR3, the DNA is TGTGCCAGCAGCCTCATCAGGGGCCGAGGAAACACCATATATTTT.

The chain joins TRBV5-5 to TRBJ2-4, with D tentatively TRBD2 (6 bases). With 6 bases removed from V and 0 bases from J, the gap between germline ends came to 13 bases. Per germline, CDR1 SGHKS and CDR2 YYEKEE (reference sequence). The CDR3 covers 15 residues. This CDR3 is CASTDGGLAKNIQYF. The CDR3 nucleotides are TGTGCCAGCACCGATGGGGGGTTAGCCAAAAACATTCAGTACTTC.

The rearrangement uses TRBV11-3 and TRBJ1-1; the D gene is possibly TRBD1 (6 bases). V lost 1 base to trimming and J lost 6 bases, with 6 bases between them. The CDR3 has 12 amino acids. CDR1 is SGHNT and CDR2 is YENEEA in the germline V gene. CDR3 nucleotides: TGTGCCAGCAGCTTAGGGGGGCCTGAAGCTTTCTTT. It codes for CASSLGGPEAFF.

This clone was recorded once. One end of the junction does not line up with germline, which may come from a read error. V is TRBV6-5 and J is TRBJ2-7, with 13 positions matching TRBD2. Germline V gene lookup returns CDR1 MNHEY and CDR2 SVGAGI. This CDR3 region has 11 residues. CDR3 in DNA: TGTGCCAGCAGGGGGACTAGCGGGGACTTTTTC. Protein: CASRGTSGDFF.

This chain links TRBV28 with TRBJ2-5; TRBD1 agrees at 10 bases. CDR3 length equals 16 residues. V shed 5 bases and J 3 bases; nucleotides not matched to a gene: 9. Germline V lookup: CDR1 MDHEN, CDR2 SYDVKM. This CDR3 is CASSPSPGQGKETQYF. CDR3 sequence (DNA): TGTGCCAGCAGTCCATCCCCGGGACAGGGGAAAGAGACCCAGTACTTC.

This clone was picked up one time. The rearrangement joins TRBV30 to TRBJ2-7, with 8 bases that match TRBD1. This CDR3 is 14 amino acids long. The V gene end was trimmed by 6 bases and the J gene end by 5 bases; junction bases not matched to a gene: 12. The V gene's germline CDR1 is GTSNPN and CDR2 SVGIG (reference sequence). CDR3 amino acids: CACHDAGGQHEQYF. The CDR3 region has the DNA TGTGCCTGCCATGACGCAGGGGGCCAACACGAGCAGTACTTC.

This rearrangement joins TRBV7-9 to TRBJ1-5, with unresolved D. With 5 bases removed from V and 4 bases from J, the gap between germline ends came to 15 bases. The CDR3 is 15 residues long. The germline CDR1 and CDR2 sequences are SEHNR and FQNEAQ (reference sequence). The CDR3 DNA reads as TGTGCCAGCAGCCCAACTGGTGGGTTAAATCAGCCCCAGCATTTT. This encodes CASSPTGGLNQPQHF.

The V call is TRBV6-1, the J call TRBJ1-5, with 8 bases fitting TRBD1. CDR3 length equals 15 residues. Trimming removed 5 bases from V and 4 bases from J; junction bases left unmatched: 7. Germline assignment: CDR1 MNHNS and CDR2 SASEGT. The CDR3 region has the DNA TGTGCCAGCAGTTTTGACAGGGGAAGAAATCAGCCCCAGCATTTT. Amino acids: CASSFDRGRNQPQHF.

The genes are TRBV4-1 and TRBJ2-7; TRBD1 matches at 7 bases. With V trimmed by 2 bases and J by 2 bases, 3 bases remained unmatched. This CDR3 contains 14 residues. Germline CDR1 is MGHRA and CDR2 is YSYEKL. Here the CDR3 reads CASSQSQGPYEQYF. DNA for the CDR3: TGCGCCAGCAGCCAATCACAGGGGCCCTACGAGCAGTACTTC.

The rearrangement joins TRBV4-1 to TRBJ2-1, with 9 bases that match TRBD1. After removal of 3 bases from V and 7 bases from J, the junction contained 13 bases not matched to a gene. CDR1 MGHRA and CDR2 YSYEKL come from the germline V gene. CDR3 length: 17 amino acids. The DNA for the CDR3 is TGCGCCAGCAGCCATCTCCCGGGACAGGGTGATGGGAATGAGCAGTTCTTC. Residues: CASSHLPGQGDGNEQFF.

CDR3 sequence (DNA): TGTGCCAGCAAACAGGGCCGGAGTGATGGCGGCTCTGGGGCCAACGTCCTGACTTTC. This gives the protein CASKQGRSDGGSGANVLTF. The chain carries TRBV2 and TRBJ2-6; the D gene is possibly TRBD1 (6 bases). The CDR3 spans 19 residues. V lost 7 bases to trimming and J lost 0 bases, with 22 bases between them. The germline V gene encodes CDR1 SNHLY and CDR2 FYNNEI. The entire variable domain, with the rest obtained from reference TRBV2 and TRBJ2-6, is as follows: EPEVTQTPSHQVTQMGQEVILRCVPISNHLYFYWYRQILGQKVEFLVSFYNNEISEKSEIFDDQFSVERPDGSNFTLKIRSTKLEDSAMYFCASKQGRSDGGSGANVLTFGAGSRLTVL.

The rearrangement uses TRBV27 and TRBJ2-1; D possibly corresponds to TRBD1 (6 bases). The CDR3 has 14 amino acids. The germline gives CDR1 MNHEY, CDR2 SMNVEV (reference sequence). With 2 bases removed from V and 3 bases from J, the gap between germline ends came to 8 bases. CDR3 bases: TGTGCCAGCAGTTTAACGGGACACTACAATGAGCAGTTCTTC. Translating gives CASSLTGHYNEQFF.

The CDR3 protein is CASSVVDRATGELFF. In DNA, the CDR3 is TGTGCCAGCAGCGTAGTGGACAGGGCCACCGGGGAGCTGTTTTTT. This chain uses TRBV9 with TRBJ2-2, with TRBD1 matching 8 bases. The CDR3 covers 15 residues. Germline V CDR1 and CDR2: SGDLS, YYNGEE. V lost 0 bases and J lost 4; bases outside the gene matches: 2. Using reference TRBV9 and TRBJ2-2 for the parts outside the CDR3, the full variable domain is DSGVTQTPKHLITATGQRVTLRCSPRSGDLSVYWYQQSLDQGLQFLIQYYNGEERAKGNILERFSAQQFPDLHSELNLSSLELGDSALYFCASSVVDRATGELFFGEGSRLTVL.

The chain has TRBV11-2 and TRBJ2-2; 8 nucleotides line up with TRBD1. The trim removed 1 base at V and 6 bases at J, leaving 4 bases unmatched. The CDR3 consists of 15 residues. Germline CDR1 is SGHAT and CDR2 is FQNNGV. Here the CDR3 reads CASSLGQGLAGELFF. The CDR3 DNA follows: TGTGCCAGCAGCTTAGGACAGGGGCTAGCCGGGGAGCTGTTTTTT. The full variable domain, rest sourced from reference TRBV11-2 and TRBJ2-2, is EAGVAQSPRYKIIEKRQSVAFWCNPISGHATLYWYQQILGQGPKLLIQFQNNGVVDDSQLPKDRFSAERLKGVDSTLKIQPAKLEDSAVYLCASSLGQGLAGELFFGEGSRLTVL.

The chain combines TRBV29-1 with TRBJ2-2, with D possibly TRBD1 on 5 matching bases. Germline V gene lookup returns CDR1 SQVTM and CDR2 ANQGSEA. There are 15 residues in the CDR3. V gave up 1 base and J gave up 0 bases, with 9 bases separating them. The CDR3 reads CSVEVDTPNTGELFF. DNA of the CDR3: TGCAGCGTTGAAGTGGACACCCCGAACACCGGGGAGCTGTTTTTT.

This clone was found once. The V and J genes are TRBV2 and TRBJ2-7; TRBD2 matches 12 bases. CDR1 SNHLY and CDR2 FYNNEI come from the germline V gene. V dropped 2 bases and J dropped 3; count of bases not matched to a gene: 5. The CDR3 is 16 residues long. The CDR3 sequence is CASSELAGGPFYEQYF. The CDR3, as DNA: TGTGCCAGCAGTGAACTAGCGGGAGGGCCTTTCTACGAGCAGTACTTC.

The chain uses TRBV29-1 and TRBJ2-7, with a weak D call TRBD1 (6 bases). From germline, CDR1 is SQVTM and CDR2 ANQGSEA. The CDR3 sequence is 13 residues long. Trimming took 6 bases from V and 0 from J, leaving 12 bases between them. For the CDR3, the DNA is TGCAGCGTCGGGACATTGAGCTCCTACGAGCAGTACTTC. Protein sequence: CSVGTLSSYEQYF.

This chain uses TRBV5-6 with TRBJ2-3, with 13 nucleotides matching TRBD2. The CDR3 totals 16 residues. With 4 bases clipped from V and 4 bases from J, the junction kept 6 bases outside the gene matches. Germline V lookup: CDR1 SGHDT, CDR2 YYEEEE. The CDR3 is CASSAGTSGVSDTQYF. The CDR3 coding sequence is TGTGCCAGCAGCGCGGGGACTAGCGGGGTTTCAGATACGCAGTATTTT.

The J gene is TRBJ1-1, the V gene TRBV5-8; no reliable D call. The CDR3 contains 14 residues. With 0 bases removed from V and 1 base from J, the gap between germline ends came to 7 bases. Germline V gives CDR1 SGHTS, CDR2 YDEGEE. CDR3 DNA sequence: TGTGCCAGCAGCTTGGCCGCCAGGAACACTGAAGCTTTCTTT. This gives the protein CASSLAARNTEAFF.

The chain uses TRBV9 and TRBJ2-2, with 14 bases matching TRBD2. CDR3 length equals 17 residues. V shed 3 bases and J 6 bases; nucleotides not matched to a gene: 7. CDR1 is SGDLS, CDR2 YYNGEE, per germline. The CDR3, as DNA: TGTGCCAGCAGCGGGGGACTAGCGGGAGTTCGATCCGGGGAGCTGTTTTTT. Protein: CASSGGLAGVRSGELFF.

This clone has a handful of counts. The chain uses TRBV7-2 and TRBJ2-1; the match to TRBD1 covers 7 bases. CDR3 length equals 13 residues. Looked up from germline, CDR1 is SGHTA and CDR2 is FQGNSA. The trim removed 8 bases at V and 6 bases at J, leaving 7 bases unmatched. The CDR3 protein is CASHRGDPNEQFF. DNA of the CDR3: TGTGCCAGCCACAGGGGCGACCCCAATGAGCAGTTCTTC.

The rearrangement links TRBV14 to TRBJ2-7, with 12 positions matching TRBD2. The V and J ends lost 0 bases and 6 bases, in that order; junction bases with no gene match: 0. Per germline, CDR1 SGHDN and CDR2 FVKESK. The CDR3 is 14 residues long. CDR3 DNA sequence: TGTGCCAGCAGCCAAGAGACTAGCGGGAGCGAGCAGTACTTC. Translating it yields CASSQETSGSEQYF.

V gene TRBV15 combines with J gene TRBJ2-1; D assignment may be TRBD1 or TRBD2 (5 bases each). The V gene lost 0 bases and the J gene lost 5 bases, with 17 bases spanning the gap. CDR3 length: 17 amino acids. Germline CDR1 is LNHNV and CDR2 is YYDKDF (reference sequence). Here the CDR3 reads CATSRDLGLARNNEQFF. CDR3 DNA sequence: TGTGCCACCAGCAGAGATCTGGGGCTAGCACGCAACAATGAGCAGTTCTTC.

The rearrangement uses TRBV27 and TRBJ2-1; 7 nucleotides line up with TRBD2. V gave up 1 base and J gave up 5 bases; unmatched junction bases: 8. In germline, CDR1 is MNHEY, CDR2 SMNVEV (reference sequence). CDR3 length equals 16 residues. CDR3 protein: CASSLFASGGDNEQFF. In nucleotides, the CDR3 is TGTGCCAGCAGTTTATTCGCTAGCGGAGGGGACAATGAGCAGTTCTTC.

This chain links TRBV28 with TRBJ2-7; no clear D. Germline assignment: CDR1 MDHEN and CDR2 SYDVKM. V lost 2 bases to trimming and J lost 5 bases, with 10 bases between them. This CDR3 comprises 13 residues. The CDR3 DNA is TGTGCCAGCAGTTTAGCCGGTCGCCACGAGCAGTACTTC. This encodes CASSLAGRHEQYF.